This TCR beta chain derives from a study of vaccination and CD4 T cells after COVID-19. This clonotype was seen more than once but under ten times. The target antigen is unknown. This CDR3 is 12 amino acids long. Looked up from germline, CDR1 is MDHEN and CDR2 is SYDVKM. Trimming cost V 3 bases and J 2 bases, with 3 bases left between them. Cultured CD4+ T cell DNA underwent sequencing with the Oncomine TCR Beta short-read assay. TCRdb re-derived calls from the PCR reads in MiXCR, one entry per CDR3 protein. The sample gives fewer than 25,000 distinct CDR3 sequences, about two fifths of which show up once; around an eighth is in the top ten. Described treatment: roughly 10-day PBMC culture with coronavirus spike peptide pools or control peptides (ViraFEST assay).

The receptor was isolated from a human donor with COVID-19. Specimen: cultured CD4+ T cells from blood. The chain carries TRBV28 and TRBJ2-3; D is unresolved. CDR3: CASSLPTDTQYF. In DNA form, the CDR3 reads TGTGCCAGCAGTTTGCCCACAGATACGCAGTATTTT.